What follows are 11 T cell receptor beta chains derived from one specimen sequenced in a study of blood T cell repertoires in COVID-19. Profiled with immunoSEQ multiplex PCR; TCRdb holds only in-frame clones, not every one. The sample lists about 210,000 clones, roughly 80% seen once, with about 5% in the top ten. The sequencing sample was made of peripheral blood. These receptors originate from a woman in her 70s with COVID-19, enrolled during active disease.

This clone appeared a single time. This sequence joins TRBV5-1 and TRBJ2-3; D is unclear. The germline V gene encodes CDR1 SGHRS and CDR2 YFSETQ. The CDR3 consists of 13 residues. Trimming took 4 bases from V and 2 from J, leaving 8 bases between them. CDR3 loop: CASSDLYTDTQYF. The CDR3 DNA reads TGCGCCAGCAGCGACTTGTACACAGATACGCAGTATTTT.

The gene calls are TRBV29-1 and TRBJ1-5; D call uncertain. The V end lost 2 bases, the J end lost 3 bases, and 8 bases lay between the germline ends. The length of the CDR3 is 13 residues. Germline loops: CDR1 SQVTM, CDR2 ANQGSEA. For the CDR3, the DNA is TGCAGCGTTGAACAGTCCCCCAATCAGCCCCAGCATTTT. Translated, it gives CSVEQSPNQPQHF.

The chain couples TRBV28 to TRBJ2-2, with D possibly TRBD2 on 5 matching bases. Germline V CDR1 and CDR2: MDHEN, SYDVKM. V was trimmed by 3 bases and J by 5 bases, leaving 28 bases between them. This CDR3 is built from 20 residues. The CDR3 reads CASSFLALRGQSPWTGELFF. In nucleotides, the CDR3 is TGTGCCAGCAGTTTCTTGGCGCTGAGAGGGCAGTCCCCCTGGACCGGGGAGCTGTTTTTT.

The V and J genes are TRBV5-1 and TRBJ2-2; weak D call: TRBD1 (5 bases). This CDR3 comprises 15 residues. Germline CDR1 and CDR2: SGHRS and YFSETQ. Deletions cut 4 bases from V and 3 bases from J, with 13 bases between. CDR3 loop: CASSGRGADTGELFF. CDR3 nucleotide sequence: TGCGCCAGCAGCGGAAGGGGCGCGGACACCGGGGAGCTGTTTTTT.

The rearrangement uses TRBV18 and TRBJ1-6; D perhaps matches TRBD1 (6 bases). V was trimmed by 5 bases and J by 3 bases, leaving 11 bases between them. The V gene's germline CDR1 is KGHSH and CDR2 LQKENI. This CDR3 has 15 residues. In DNA, the CDR3 is TGTGCCAGCTCATCCGGACAGCACTATAATTCACCCCTCCACTTT. It yields the protein CASSSGQHYNSPLHF.

This chain joins TRBV11-2 and TRBJ1-4; D is unclear. V was trimmed by 0 bases and J by 4 bases, leaving 9 bases between them. The CDR3 consists of 15 residues. CDR1 and CDR2 (germline): SGHAT, FQNNGV. The CDR3 is CASSLEGGNNEKLFF. In DNA form, the CDR3 reads TGTGCCAGCAGCTTAGAGGGAGGGAATAATGAAAAACTGTTTTTT.

The gene calls are TRBV5-1 and TRBJ2-1, with 10 bases lining up with TRBD1. V gave up 4 bases and J gave up 2 bases; unmatched junction bases: 3. This CDR3 spans 15 amino acids. The V gene's germline CDR1 is SGHRS and CDR2 YFSETQ. CDR3 protein: CASSRTGGPYNEQFF. In DNA, the CDR3 is TGCGCCAGCAGCAGGACAGGGGGACCCTACAATGAGCAGTTCTTC.

The chain is built from TRBV20-1 and TRBJ2-4; TRBD2 aligns across 7 bases. This CDR3 region has 15 residues. CDR1 and CDR2 from the germline V gene are DFQATT and SNEGSKA (reference sequence). The ends lost 3 bases at V and 0 bases at J; junction bases unmatched: 5. For the CDR3, the DNA is TGCAGTGCTAGTACTAGCGATTTAGCCAAAAACATTCAGTACTTC. It encodes CSASTSDLAKNIQYF.

The chain links TRBV28 to TRBJ1-5; D remains ambiguous. The V end was cut by 10 bases, the J end by 4 bases, with 11 bases between. Germline V lookup: CDR1 MDHEN, CDR2 SYDVKM. CDR3 length: 12 amino acids. CDR3 in amino acids: CATLAGNQPQHF. The CDR3 bases are TGTGCCACCCTCGCCGGGAATCAGCCCCAGCATTTT. The whole variable domain, filled in from reference TRBV28 and TRBJ1-5, reads DVKVTQSSRYLVKRTGEKVFLECVQDMDHENMFWYRQDPGLGLRLIYFSYDVKMKEKGDIPEGYSVSREKKERFSLILESASTNQTSMYLCATLAGNQPQHFGDGTRLSIL.

The chain has TRBV3-1 (or the pseudogene TRBV3-2) and TRBJ2-7, with 8 bases lining up with TRBD2. Trimming at V came to 4 bases and at J to 5 bases, leaving 7 bases not matched to a gene. CDR3 length: 14 residues. Per the germline V gene, CDR1 is LGHDT and CDR2 is YNNKEL (reference sequence). In nucleotides, the CDR3 is TGTGCCAGCAGCCTGAGCGGGAGTTTCAACGAGCAGTACTTC. As protein: CASSLSGSFNEQYF.

This chain uses TRBV7-6 with TRBJ1-5; TRBD1 might be the D (6 bases). Trimming left V 5 bases short and J 0 bases short, with 11 bases between. Per germline, CDR1 SGHVS and CDR2 FNYEAQ. The CDR3 loop spans 15 amino acids. DNA of the CDR3: TGTGCCAGCAGCCGCCAGGGGAATAGCAATCAGCCCCAGCATTTT. Translated, it gives CASSRQGNSNQPQHF. The whole variable domain, filled in from reference TRBV7-6 and TRBJ1-5, reads GAGVSQSPRYKVTKRGQDVALRCDPISGHVSLYWYRQALGQGPEFLTYFNYEAQQDKSGLPNDRFSAERPEGSISTLTIQRTEQRDSAMYRCASSRQGNSNQPQHFGDGTRLSIL.